This T cell receptor beta chain was recorded in a study of cytomegalovirus exposure and HLA in healthy donors. Study findings and constraints: Researchers catalogued over 150 TCR beta chains as cytomegalovirus-associated. That first-cohort TCR clusters tended to co-occur in the 120 or so validation repertoires was found in a later analysis. Under in vitro conditions, three CMV-associated chains were confirmed as specific for CMV antigens.

Details on this clone: No antigen is known for it.

Germline CDR1 reads SGHNT; CDR2 reads YYREEE (reference sequence). The CDR3 totals 15 residues. Trimming removed 5 bases at V and 1 base at J, with 15 bases between. The method was immunoSEQ multiplex PCR; TCRdb's version includes in-frame clones alone and lacks a portion of them. The data show approximately 300,000 clones, 75% to 90% seen once. Separate from the roughly 630-subject first cohort was the roughly 130-subject validation cohort, to which the donors belonged. This clonotype was sampled from a young woman in good health and CMV-seronegative. Sequenced input: PBMCs. The rearrangement links TRBV5-4 to TRBJ1-2; the D gene is possibly TRBD1 (6 bases). The CDR3 here is CASRPDSRFNYGYTF. DNA of the CDR3: TGTGCCAGCAGACCGGACAGCAGATTTAACTATGGCTACACCTTC.